These T cell receptor beta chains were read from a single sample in a study of cytomegalovirus exposure and HLA in healthy donors. The data were produced by immunoSEQ multiplex PCR, yet TCRdb's version contains in-frame clones alone and is incomplete. This sample has over 150,000 clones, with roughly 80% found just once. The sample was PBMCs. These receptor sequences come from a woman aged 18-29 years in good health and CMV-seropositive. The CDR3 runs from the conserved cysteine through the conserved F or W. Each record gives: D gene, clone size, V gene, J gene, CDR3 DNA, CDR3 protein. D genes are given only for firm matches. Size is omitted from some rows. Given values are once, few, many or a class for expanded clones.

TRBD1	-	TRBV5-1	TRBJ1-1	TGCGCCAGCAGCGATTTACAGGGGGCGAATGAAGCTTTCTTT	CASSDLQGANEAFF
TRBD1	-	TRBV2	TRBJ1-2	TGTGCCAGCAGTGAAGGGGGACAGGCGTCTAACTATGGCTACACCTTC	CASSEGGQASNYGYTF
TRBD2	-	TRBV15	TRBJ2-7	TGTGCCACCAGCAGCCTGGCGAAGACTAGCGGGGGCCTGGGCGAGCAGTACTTC	CATSSLAKTSGGLGEQYF
TRBD1	-	TRBV2	TRBJ1-1	TGTGCCAGCAGTGGACAGGGAGAAGCTTTCTTT	CASSGQGEAFF
TRBD1	-	TRBV29-1	TRBJ2-3	TGCAGCGTTGGAAATAAGGGAAGGGGACAGGGAAGCACAGATACGCAGTATTTT	CSVGNKGRGQGSTDTQYF
-	-	TRBV2	TRBJ2-4	TGTGCCAGCAGTGCGGCTAGCGAAAACATTCAGTACTTC	CASSAASENIQYF
-	-	TRBV23-1	TRBJ1-6	TGCGCCAGCAGTCATCCCAGACAGCCAGTACCTCTCCACTTT	CASSHPRQPVPLHF
TRBD1	-	TRBV6-5	TRBJ1-1	TGTGCCAGCAGCCGAATTGACAGGGTTGAGGTAGCTTTCTTT	CASSRIDRVEVAFF
-	-	TRBV11-2	TRBJ2-7	TGTGCCAGCAGCCGAAGAGGGTTCGACGAGCAGTACTTC	CASSRRGFDEQYF
TRBD1	-	TRBV19	TRBJ2-7	TGTGCCAGTAGTATAGCTGGGACAGGAGAGCAGTACTTC	CASSIAGTGEQYF
-	-	TRBV2	TRBJ2-3	TGTGCCAGACAAACCTCTTTAAGGGGGAACACAGATACGCAGTATTTT	CARQTSLRGNTDTQYF
-	-	TRBV2	TRBJ1-1	TGTGCCAGCCTGGCAGGGAACACTGAAGCTTTCTTT	CASLAGNTEAFF
-	-	TRBV2	TRBJ2-3	TGTGCAATCGCAGGTATTGGAAAGGTGGATATTGATACGCAGTATTTT	CAIAGIGKVDIDTQYF
-	-	TRBV11-2	TRBJ2-2	TGTGCCAGCAGCTTTGGGGCAGGACGGTCCACCGGGGAGCTGTTTTTT	CASSFGAGRSTGELFF
-	-	TRBV6-1	TRBJ1-5	TGTGCCAGCAGTGAAACAGGGAATCAGCCCCAGCATTTT	CASSETGNQPQHF
-	-	TRBV5-6	TRBJ1-1	TGTGCCAGCAGCTTGGGGCGAGGTATTACTGAAGCTTTCTTT	CASSLGRGITEAFF
TRBD2	-	TRBV2	TRBJ2-5	TGTGCCAGCAGTGGGACTAGCGGGGACCAAGAGACCCAGTACTTC	CASSGTSGDQETQYF
-	few	TRBV2	TRBJ1-2	TGTGCCAGCAGTGAACCCAAGGGGGTCTATGGATACACCTTC	CASSEPKGVYGYTF
TRBD1	-	TRBV7-8	TRBJ2-1	TGTGCCAGCAGCCTGACAGGGGGCGGGTACAATGAGCAGTTCTTC	CASSLTGGGYNEQFF
TRBD1	-	TRBV10-3	TRBJ1-5	TGTGCCATCAGTGAAGGGACAGAAAATCAGCCCCAGCATTTT	CAISEGTENQPQHF
TRBD1	-	TRBV18	TRBJ1-1	TGTGCCAGCTCACTGGGACAGGGTGAGGGTGAAGCTTTCTTT	CASSLGQGEGEAFF
-	few	TRBV27	TRBJ1-5	TGTGCCAGCAGGGCAGGCAATCAGCCCCAGCATTTT	CASRAGNQPQHF
-	-	TRBV20-1	TRBJ2-5	TGCAGTGCTAGACACTTCGAGACCCAGTACTTC	CSARHFETQYF
-	-	TRBV19	TRBJ2-2	TGTGCCAGTAGTATCGGGGGAGACACCGGGGAGCTGTTTTTT	CASSIGGDTGELFF
-	-	TRBV6-1	TRBJ2-7	TGTGCCAGCAGTGAAGCCAGCTCCTACGAGCAGTACTTC	CASSEASSYEQYF
-	-	TRBV6-1	TRBJ2-2	TGTGCCAGCAGTGCCACGGCCGGGGAGCTGTTTTTT	CASSATAGELFF
TRBD1	-	TRBV11-2	TRBJ2-7	TGTGCCAGCAGCCGTCCCGGGACAGGGAGCTCCTACGAGCAGTACTTC	CASSRPGTGSSYEQYF
-	-	TRBV11-2	TRBJ2-7	TGTGCCAGCAGCTTTACTTCCGACGGGGAGCAGTACTTC	CASSFTSDGEQYF
TRBD1	-	TRBV19	TRBJ1-2	TGTGCCAGTAACCTTCAGGGGGCGCTTGGCTACACCTTC	CASNLQGALGYTF
-	-	TRBV18	TRBJ2-1	TGTGCCAGCTCACCAAATAACGGGGAGAACTACAATGAGCAGTTCTTC	CASSPNNGENYNEQFF
TRBD2	-	TRBV5-1	TRBJ2-5	TGCGCCAGCAGCCCCGGGACTAGCGGGGGGACCCAGTACTTC	CASSPGTSGGTQYF
-	-	TRBV29-1	TRBJ2-1	TGCAGCGTTGAATTAGGCAGGGGTTCCTACAATGAGCAGTTCTTC	CSVELGRGSYNEQFF
TRBD1	-	TRBV10-2	TRBJ2-1	TGCGCCAGCAGTGAGCCCGACAGGGGCTACAATGAGCAGTTCTTC	CASSEPDRGYNEQFF
-	-	TRBV19	TRBJ2-7	TGTGCCAGTAGTACGGGACTGGTTAATCGAGAGCAGTACTTC	CASSTGLVNREQYF
-	medium-sized	TRBV7-3	TRBJ1-6	TGTGCCAGCAGCTTAAACATCCTTCCGAATTCACCCCTCCACTTT	CASSLNILPNSPLHF
TRBD2	-	TRBV7-9	TRBJ2-1	TGTGCCAGCAGCCTACCCCCCAGACTAGCGGGGGTGGGTAATGAGCAGTTCTTC	CASSLPPRLAGVGNEQFF
TRBD1	many	TRBV6-1	TRBJ1-5	TGTGCCAGCAGTGAGGTGATCGCGCTAGGACAGGGGGCGGATCAGCCCCAGCATTTT	CASSEVIALGQGADQPQHF
-	-	TRBV15	TRBJ1-1	TGTGCCACCGGATTAAGACGGGACACGAACACTGAAGCTTTCTTT	CATGLRRDTNTEAFF
-	once	TRBV5-1	TRBJ1-2	TGCGCCAGCAGCTTGGCCCCCGGGACTTATGGCTACACCTTC	CASSLAPGTYGYTF
-	-	TRBV19	TRBJ2-1	TGTGCCAGTCGCCAGGGGGGTATCAATCACAATGAGCAGTTCTTC	CASRQGGINHNEQFF
-	-	TRBV7-2	TRBJ1-2	TGTGCCAGCAGCCCCCCGGGTTTTGCAGTACCTTCCAACTATGGCTACACCTTC	CASSPPGFAVPSNYGYTF
TRBD1	once	TRBV15	TRBJ2-5	TGTGCCACCAGCAGAGATAGGACAGGGGCCCAAGAGACCCAGTACTTC	CATSRDRTGAQETQYF
TRBD2	-	TRBV11-2	TRBJ2-3	TGTGCCAGCATCCTCTCCGGACTAGCCCGGATCACAGATACGCAGTATTTT	CASILSGLARITDTQYF
-	few	TRBV27	TRBJ1-3	TGTGCCAGCAGTTTATCTCATCCAACTTCTGGAAACACCATATATTTT	CASSLSHPTSGNTIYF
-	-	TRBV7-9	TRBJ1-2	TGTGCCAGCAGCTCTACAGGGTCGAACTATGGCTACACCTTC	CASSSTGSNYGYTF
-	-	TRBV19	TRBJ1-2	TGTGCCAGTAGTAGGGATCAGGGGAGAGATGGCTACACCTTC	CASSRDQGRDGYTF